The 4 T cell receptor beta chains in this list originate from one sample, sequenced in a study of OX40 agonist ivuxolimab in advanced cancers. Generated by immunoSEQ multiplex PCR, the TCRdb table keeps only in-frame clones and is missing some. The table has fewer than 20,000 clones, roughly 90% seen once. Specimen: CD4+ or CD8+ T cells sorted from blood, collected in a trial of the OX40 agonist ivuxolimab. These receptors were collected from an adult with an advanced solid tumor such as melanoma, head and neck, liver or kidney cancer.

This chain uses TRBV21-1 with TRBJ1-1. TRBV21-1 is deemed a pseudogene. The CDR3 length is 11 residues. This chain's CDR3 is CATLINTEAFF. The CDR3 DNA follows: TGTGCCACCCTAATTAACACTGAAGCTTTCTTT.

This clone turned up a few times. This chain joins TRBV27 and TRBJ1-4; maybe TRBD1 (5 bases). The CDR3 consists of 15 residues. Trimming shortened V by 2 bases and J by 5 bases, and 12 bases separated the two germline ends. Germline V CDR1 and CDR2: MNHEY, SMNVEV (reference sequence). The CDR3 DNA follows: TGTGCCAGCAGTTTAGGGGGTTTAGAAAATGAAAAACTGTTTTTT. It translates to CASSLGGLENEKLFF.

The gene calls are TRBV27 and TRBJ2-1, with TRBD1 matching 7 bases. The CDR3 is made up of 16 amino acids. Trimming took 2 bases from V and 4 from J; bases not matched to a gene: 8. From germline, CDR1 is MNHEY and CDR2 SMNVEV (reference sequence). The CDR3 coding sequence is TGTGCCAGCAGTTTACTGTCAGGGGGTTTTTACAATGAGCAGTTCTTC. It encodes CASSLLSGGFYNEQFF.

The V and J genes are TRBV5-6 and TRBJ1-5; D not resolved. The CDR3 sequence is 13 residues long. From germline, CDR1 is SGHDT and CDR2 YYEEEE. Trimming removed 0 bases at V and 1 base at J, with 2 bases between. This CDR3 is CASSLGSNQPQHF. Here the CDR3 DNA reads TGTGCCAGCAGCTTGGGGAGCAATCAGCCCCAGCATTTT.